The sequence of this T cell receptor beta chain was determined in a study of Graves' ophthalmopathy and Graves' hyperthyroidism. Points from the study as a whole: Blood also contained most of the expanded thyroid clonotypes above 0.001 frequency.

TCR beta CDR3 amplification used RNA transcripts. An opening RT-PCR round employed HTBI primers and preceded a second-round multiplex PCR. TCRdb itself ran the multiplex PCR reads through MiXCR, one entry per CDR3 protein. The sample yields about 1.2 million distinct CDR3 sequences, about two fifths seen once. J lost 7 bases, V lost 1 base, and 5 bases had no gene match. Germline V gene data show CDR1 as SEHNR and CDR2 as FQNEAQ (reference sequence). The CDR3 has 15 amino acids. This clonotype was picked up many times. What it binds is unknown. As diagnostic evidence, clinical symptoms, serum thyroxine, TRAb, thyroid ultrasound and orbital computed tomography were relied upon.

The V gene is TRBV7-9, the J gene TRBJ2-7; the match to TRBD1 covers 12 bases. The sequenced sample was peripheral blood or thyroid tissue (not recorded which). The sequence was collected from an adult man with Graves' hyperthyroidism. CDR3 bases: TGTGCCAGCAGCTTAGATGGGACAGGGGGCGGGGAGCAGTACTTC. This codes for CASSLDGTGGGEQYF. Full variable domain (remainder filled in from reference TRBV7-9 and TRBJ2-7): DTGVSQNPRHKITKRGQNVTFRCDPISEHNRLYWYRQTLGQGPEFLTYFQNEAQLEKSRLLSDRFSAERPKGSFSTLEIQRTEQGDSAMYLCASSLDGTGGGEQYFGPGTRLTVT.